This section outlines one TCR beta chain sequence together with its context. Germline V gives CDR1 LGHDT, CDR2 YNNKEL (reference sequence). The J segment lost 10 bases and the V segment lost 3 bases, leaving 10 bases of the junction unmatched. The CDR3 totals 15 residues. This specimen comes from a study of blood T cell repertoires in COVID-19. Study background: Both acute and convalescent COVID-19 samples were obtained from the United States, Italy and Spain. The cDNA or gDNA used as material had been derived from T cells, B-cell-depleted T cells, or PBMCs.

Original data processing: By means of reference gene primer amplification, nucleated cell counts were estimated. Produced via immunoSEQ multiplex PCR; TCRdb's table is partial and in-frame only. V and J calls and clone size follow that table, whereas D and trimming were derived from the DNA. The table lists more than 200,000 clones, approximately 80% of them singletons. V and J are TRBV3-1 (or the pseudogene TRBV3-2) and TRBJ1-1, with 11 bases identical to TRBD1. This clonotype originated in a man in his sixties with acute or convalescent COVID-19. The sample taken for sequencing was peripheral blood. The CDR3 spells CASSQGGTGGLGAFF. Here the CDR3 DNA reads TGTGCCAGCAGCCAGGGCGGGACAGGGGGATTGGGAGCTTTCTTT.